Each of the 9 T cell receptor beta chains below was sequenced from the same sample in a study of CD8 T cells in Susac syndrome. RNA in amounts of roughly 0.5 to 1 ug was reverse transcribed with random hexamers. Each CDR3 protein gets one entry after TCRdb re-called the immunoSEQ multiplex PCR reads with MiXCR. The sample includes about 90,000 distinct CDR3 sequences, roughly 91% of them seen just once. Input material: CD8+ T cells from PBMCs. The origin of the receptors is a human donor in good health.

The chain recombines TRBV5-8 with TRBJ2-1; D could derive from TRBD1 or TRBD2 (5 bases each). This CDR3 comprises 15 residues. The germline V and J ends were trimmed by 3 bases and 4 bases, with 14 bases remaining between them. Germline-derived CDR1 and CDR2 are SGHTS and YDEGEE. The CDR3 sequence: CASSSDTEGYNEQFF. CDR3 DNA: TGTGCCAGCAGCTCGGACACCGAGGGATACAATGAGCAGTTCTTC.

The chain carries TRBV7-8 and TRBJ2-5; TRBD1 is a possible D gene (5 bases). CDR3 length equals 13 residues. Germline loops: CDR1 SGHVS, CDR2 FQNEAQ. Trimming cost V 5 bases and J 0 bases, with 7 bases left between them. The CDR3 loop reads CASSRTYQETQYF. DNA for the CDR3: TGTGCCAGCAGCCGGACATACCAAGAGACCCAGTACTTC.

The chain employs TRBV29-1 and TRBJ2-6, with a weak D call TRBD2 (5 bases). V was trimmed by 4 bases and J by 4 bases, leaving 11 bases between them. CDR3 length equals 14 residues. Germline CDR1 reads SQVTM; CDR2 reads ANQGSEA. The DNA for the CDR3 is TGCAGCGTTGGTTCCGGGGTGGGGGCCAACGTCCTGACTTTC. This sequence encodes CSVGSGVGANVLTF.

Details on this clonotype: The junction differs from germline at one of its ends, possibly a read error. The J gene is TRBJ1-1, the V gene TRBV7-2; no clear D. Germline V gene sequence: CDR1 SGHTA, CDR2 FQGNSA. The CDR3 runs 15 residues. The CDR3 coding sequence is TGTGCCAGCAGCTTAGGTCCTCTAGGGAACACTAAAGCTTTCTTT. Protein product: CASSLGPLGNTKAFF.

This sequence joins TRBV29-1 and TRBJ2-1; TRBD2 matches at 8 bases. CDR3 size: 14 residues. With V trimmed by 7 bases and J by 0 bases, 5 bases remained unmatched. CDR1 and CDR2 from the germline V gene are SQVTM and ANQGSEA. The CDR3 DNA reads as TGCAGCGCGGACGGGGGGGTCTCCTACAATGAGCAGTTCTTC. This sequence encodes CSADGGVSYNEQFF.

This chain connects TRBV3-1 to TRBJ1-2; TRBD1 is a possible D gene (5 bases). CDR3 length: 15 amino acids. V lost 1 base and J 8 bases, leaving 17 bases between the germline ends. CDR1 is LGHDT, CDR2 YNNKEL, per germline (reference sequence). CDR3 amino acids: CASSQVREGEYGYTF. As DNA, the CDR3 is TGTGCCAGCAGCCAAGTTCGGGAAGGGGAGTACGGCTACACCTTC.

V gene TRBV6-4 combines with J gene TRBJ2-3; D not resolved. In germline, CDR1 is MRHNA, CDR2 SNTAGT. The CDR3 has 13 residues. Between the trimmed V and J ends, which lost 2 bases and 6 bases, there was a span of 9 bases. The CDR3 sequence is CASSDNGWDTQYF. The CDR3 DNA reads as TGTGCCAGCAGTGACAACGGATGGGATACGCAGTATTTT.

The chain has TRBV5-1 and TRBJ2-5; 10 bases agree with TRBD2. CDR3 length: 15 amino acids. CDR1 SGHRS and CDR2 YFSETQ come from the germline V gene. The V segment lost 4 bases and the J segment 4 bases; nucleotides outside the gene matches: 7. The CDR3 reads CASSQSGGAGETQYF. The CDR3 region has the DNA TGCGCCAGCAGCCAAAGCGGGGGGGCCGGAGAGACCCAGTACTTC.

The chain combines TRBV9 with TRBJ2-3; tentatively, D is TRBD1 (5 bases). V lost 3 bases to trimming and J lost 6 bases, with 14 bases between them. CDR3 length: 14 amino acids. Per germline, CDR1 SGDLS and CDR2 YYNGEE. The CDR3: CASSAFLAGDTQYF. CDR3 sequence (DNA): TGTGCCAGCAGCGCCTTTTTGGCAGGGGATACGCAGTATTTT.